A selection of T cell receptor beta chains follows, all from one sample in a study of blood T cells in healthy people across ages. TCRdb fed the 5' RACE reads into MiXCR, producing one record per CDR3 protein. The sample shows 550,000 to 600,000 distinct CDR3 sequences, about 45% of them seen only once. Sequencing used blood. Receptor source: an elderly man in good health. Each CDR3 is given with its conserved first and last residue. Each record gives: J gene, D gene, CDR3 length, clone size, V gene, CDR3 protein, CDR3 DNA. A D gene is named only where the DNA matches it firmly. Clone size is not always given. Where it is, it says once, few, many or a class for expanded clones.

j_gene: TRBJ1-5
d_gene: TRBD1
len: 13
abundance: few
v_gene: TRBV20-1
CDR3aa: CSARGQEGQPQHF
CDR3nt: TGCAGTGCTAGGGGACAGGAGGGACAGCCCCAGCATTTT

j_gene: TRBJ2-1
d_gene: -
len: 13
abundance: -
v_gene: TRBV5-1
CDR3aa: CASSLDPENEQFF
CDR3nt: TGCGCCAGCAGCCTAGACCCCGAGAATGAGCAGTTCTTC

j_gene: TRBJ1-6
d_gene: TRBD1
len: 16
abundance: many
v_gene: TRBV6-6
CDR3aa: CASSPWRGQTGSPLHF
CDR3nt: TGTGCCAGCAGCCCATGGAGGGGGCAGACTGGTTCACCCCTCCACTTT

j_gene: TRBJ1-1
d_gene: -
len: 15
abundance: once
v_gene: TRBV20-1
CDR3aa: CSARDRDRTASGAFF
CDR3nt: TGCAGTGCTAGAGATAGGGACCGGACGGCCTCGGGAGCTTTCTTT

j_gene: TRBJ1-4
d_gene: -
len: 14
abundance: few
v_gene: TRBV20-1
CDR3aa: CSARSGGVTEKLFF
CDR3nt: TGCAGTGCTAGATCTGGAGGGGTCACTGAAAAACTGTTTTTT

j_gene: TRBJ1-1
d_gene: -
len: 16
abundance: few
v_gene: TRBV7-2
CDR3aa: CASSPIWVGINTEAFF
CDR3nt: TGTGCCAGCAGCCCGATATGGGTGGGAATTAACACTGAAGCTTTCTTT

j_gene: TRBJ2-1
d_gene: TRBD2
len: 15
abundance: -
v_gene: TRBV20-1
CDR3aa: CSARGTSGTYNEQFF
CDR3nt: TGCAGTGCTAGGGGGACTAGCGGGACCTACAATGAGCAGTTCTTC

j_gene: TRBJ2-1
d_gene: -
len: 13
abundance: -
v_gene: TRBV29-1
CDR3aa: CSVVGRAYNEQFF
CDR3nt: TGCAGCGTGGTGGGGCGGGCGTACAATGAGCAGTTCTTC

j_gene: TRBJ2-2
d_gene: -
len: 15
abundance: once
v_gene: TRBV7-6
CDR3aa: CASSSDTPNTGELFF
CDR3nt: TGTGCCAGCAGCTCGGACACGCCGAACACCGGGGAGCTGTTTTTT

j_gene: TRBJ1-2
d_gene: -
len: 14
abundance: -
v_gene: TRBV20-1
CDR3aa: CSARRRGHVYGYTF
CDR3nt: TGCAGTGCTAGACGTCGGGGGCACGTCTATGGCTACACCTTC

j_gene: TRBJ1-1
d_gene: TRBD1
len: 13
abundance: -
v_gene: TRBV12-3/TRBV12-4
CDR3aa: CASSTGDNTEAFF
CDR3nt: TGTGCCAGCAGTACAGGGGACAACACTGAAGCTTTCTTT

j_gene: TRBJ2-1
d_gene: -
len: 16
abundance: many
v_gene: TRBV20-1
CDR3aa: CSAIEPLAVAYNEQFF
CDR3nt: TGCAGTGCTATAGAACCCCTAGCAGTAGCCTACAATGAGCAGTTCTTC

j_gene: TRBJ2-7
d_gene: TRBD1
len: 16
abundance: -
v_gene: TRBV9
CDR3aa: CASSVGSGTGNDEQYF
CDR3nt: TGTGCCAGCAGCGTAGGTTCCGGGACAGGGAACGACGAGCAGTACTTC

j_gene: TRBJ2-5
d_gene: TRBD2
len: 13
abundance: -
v_gene: TRBV20-1
CDR3aa: CSAHPGGTETQYF
CDR3nt: TGCAGTGCTCACCCGGGGGGTACTGAGACCCAGTACTTC

j_gene: TRBJ1-1
d_gene: -
len: 16
abundance: few
v_gene: TRBV6-6
CDR3aa: CASTPPGGLVNTEAFF
CDR3nt: TGTGCCAGCACCCCCCCCGGGGGGCTCGTGAACACTGAAGCTTTCTTT

j_gene: TRBJ2-7
d_gene: TRBD1
len: 16
abundance: -
v_gene: TRBV7-2
CDR3aa: CASSLVAGGVGYEQYF
CDR3nt: TGTGCCAGCAGCTTGGTGGCAGGGGGCGTCGGCTACGAGCAGTACTTC

j_gene: TRBJ2-3
d_gene: -
len: 15
abundance: -
v_gene: TRBV20-1
CDR3aa: CSARERGSSTATQYF
CDR3nt: TGCAGTGCTAGAGAACGGGGGTCGAGCACAGCTACGCAGTATTTT